These 10 T cell receptor beta chains were all obtained from the same sample, sequenced in a study of blood T cell repertoires in COVID-19. The table came from immunoSEQ multiplex PCR; TCRdb's copy has only in-frame clones and leaves some out. The sample shows about 190,000 clones, roughly 80% of them seen only once. The sample comprised peripheral blood. These receptors came from a man between 50 and 59 years old who had recovered from COVID-19.

This clone appeared many times. This chain uses TRBV4-2 with TRBJ2-7; D possibly corresponds to TRBD2 (6 bases). The germline CDR1 and CDR2 sequences are LGHNA and YNFKEQ. This CDR3 comprises 15 residues. V was trimmed by 4 bases and J by 0 bases, leaving 13 bases between them. The CDR3 coding sequence is TGTGCCAGCAGCCGGGGACTCCCTCGCTCCTACGAGCAGTACTTC. Translated, it gives CASSRGLPRSYEQYF.

The chain is built from TRBV7-2 and TRBJ2-5; TRBD2 aligns across 9 bases. Losses at the gene ends were 2 bases for V and 4 bases for J; bases not matched to a gene: 11. The CDR3 loop spans 17 amino acids. Germline loops: CDR1 SGHTA, CDR2 FQGNSA. The CDR3 DNA is TGTGCCAGCAGCTTAATCGCTCGAGCGGGAGGTGGAGAGACCCAGTACTTC. Its translation is CASSLIARAGGGETQYF.

The V gene is TRBV30, the J gene TRBJ2-7, with D perhaps TRBD2 (5 bases). V lost 0 bases, J lost 6 bases, and 30 bases lay in between. The V gene's germline CDR1 is GTSNPN and CDR2 SVGIG (reference sequence). The CDR3 consists of 19 residues. The CDR3 coding sequence is TGTGCCTGGAGTGTTCGAGGGATGCACTACGAGGTCTCGGAAACCGAGCAGTACTTC. Amino acid sequence: CAWSVRGMHYEVSETEQYF.

V is TRBV10-3 and J is TRBJ2-7; D possibly corresponds to TRBD2 (6 bases). Trimming took 3 bases from V and 6 from J, leaving 15 bases between them. Germline CDR1 reads ENHRY; CDR2 reads SYGVKD. The CDR3 sequence is 14 residues long. DNA of the CDR3: TGTGCCATCAGTGATGGGGGAGGAACTCTCGAGCAGTACTTC. This translates into CAISDGGGTLEQYF.

This chain uses TRBV28 with TRBJ1-1, with TRBD1 matching over 8 bases. CDR1 and CDR2 from the germline V gene are MDHEN and SYDVKM. This CDR3 spans 15 amino acids. Unmatched junction bases numbered 4, after V lost 1 base and J lost 3 bases. The CDR3 loop reads CASSLYRGKDTEAFF. Here the CDR3 DNA reads TGTGCCAGCAGTTTATACAGGGGGAAGGACACTGAAGCTTTCTTT.

The chain carries TRBV5-4 and TRBJ1-1; D remains unclear. Germline CDR1 SGHNT, CDR2 YYREEE (reference sequence). The CDR3 has 13 residues. V was pared by 4 bases and J by 0 bases, with 7 bases between. CDR3 sequence (DNA): TGTGCCAGCAGCAGAGAAGTGAACACTGAAGCTTTCTTT. Protein: CASSREVNTEAFF. Full variable domain (outside the CDR3, taken from reference TRBV5-4 and TRBJ1-1): ETGVTQSPTHLIKTRGQQVTLRCSSQSGHNTVSWYQQALGQGPQFIFQYYREEENGRGNFPPRFSGLQFPNYSSELNVNALELDDSALYLCASSREVNTEAFFGQGTRLTVV.

This clone was counted once. In DNA, the CDR3 is TGCGCCACCAAAATGGGCCCTTACAATGAGCAGTTCTTC. Its protein is CATKMGPYNEQFF. The chain recombines TRBV10-2 with TRBJ2-1; D uncertain. Germline CDR1 is WSHSY and CDR2 is SAAADI. The CDR3 consists of 13 residues. Trimming left V 10 bases short and J 4 bases short, with 14 bases between.

This chain joins TRBV5-1 and TRBJ2-4; TRBD2 matches at 7 bases. This CDR3 is built from 16 residues. The trim removed 5 bases at V and 1 base at J, leaving 9 bases unmatched. CDR1 and CDR2 (germline): SGHRS, YFSETQ. DNA for the CDR3: TGCGCCAGCAGTCGCAGCGGGCGGGAGGCCAAAAACATTCAGTACTTC. Its translation is CASSRSGREAKNIQYF. The variable domain in full, completed from reference TRBV5-1 and TRBJ2-4, reads KAGVTQTPRYLIKTRGQQVTLSCSPISGHRSVSWYQQTPGQGLQFLFEYFSETQRNKGNFPGRFSGRQFSNSRSEMNVSTLELGDSALYLCASSRSGREAKNIQYFGAGTRLSVL.

The J gene is TRBJ2-7, the V gene TRBV25-1; 10 bases fit TRBD2. CDR3 length: 17 residues. Unmatched junction bases numbered 11, after V lost 1 base and J lost 5 bases. Germline CDR1 is MGHDK and CDR2 is SYGVNS. CDR3 coding DNA: TGTGCCAGCAGTGAATGGGGGGCTAGCGGGAGTTTTGACGAGCAGTACTTC. Protein sequence: CASSEWGASGSFDEQYF.

The rearrangement links TRBV6-5 to TRBJ1-2, with unresolved D. V was pared by 0 bases and J by 6 bases, with 11 bases between. The CDR3 has 14 residues. Looked up from germline, CDR1 is MNHEY and CDR2 is SVGAGI. The CDR3 spells CASSYSFFGHGYTF. CDR3 nucleotide sequence: TGTGCCAGCAGTTACTCGTTCTTCGGTCATGGCTACACCTTC.